These 10 T cell receptor beta chains were sequenced from one sample in a study of beta chain features in type 1 diabetes. Study results and limitations: Type 1 diabetes patients showed a moderate but significant shortening of TCRB CDR3s in all four CD4+ subsets.

Antigens for these TCRs are unknown. TCRB transcripts that were expressed got sequenced, as all of the isolated RNA had been reverse transcribed. Here immunoSEQ multiplex PCR was the method, and the copy in TCRdb shows in-frame clones only, minus some. The repertoire holds approximately 360,000 clones, around 12% seen once, with 0.0095% to 0.011% in the top ten. Sequenced: naive CD4+ T cells from blood. These receptors were collected from a woman in her late teens or twenties with type 1 diabetes.

This clone appeared a few times. The chain uses TRBV6-5 and TRBJ1-3; a possible D gene is TRBD1 (6 bases). The germline V gene has CDR1 MNHEY and CDR2 SVGAGI. V lost 0 bases to trimming and J lost 2 bases, with 11 bases between them. The CDR3 is made up of 16 amino acids. The DNA for the CDR3 is TGTGCCAGCAGTTACTCAGGACAGCTCCCTGGAAACACCATATATTTT. It yields the protein CASSYSGQLPGNTIYF.

This clone was found a few times. The chain joins TRBV4-3 to TRBJ2-1, with D perhaps TRBD2 (7 bases). The germline V gene has CDR1 LGHNA and CDR2 YSLEER. The CDR3 consists of 15 residues. The V and J ends lost 0 bases and 7 bases respectively, with 13 bases between them. The CDR3 DNA is TGCGCCAGCAGCCAAGAGGGGGGGCGCGCGAATGAGCAGTTCTTC. It translates to CASSQEGGRANEQFF.

This clone came up a few times. CDR3 nucleotide sequence: TGTGCCAGCAACCCGGGACAGGGTTCACCCCTCCACTTT. It encodes CASNPGQGSPLHF. The gene calls are TRBV6-5 and TRBJ1-6, with 9 bases fitting TRBD1. The CDR3 contains 13 residues. CDR1 is MNHEY, CDR2 SVGAGI, per germline. V shed 7 bases, J shed 9 bases, and the junction held 4 bases outside the gene matches.

This clone has more than one count but fewer than ten. The chain links TRBV9 to TRBJ2-7; D may be TRBD1 (5 bases). In germline, CDR1 is SGDLS, CDR2 YYNGEE. This CDR3 comprises 13 residues. Trimming cost V 3 bases and J 3 bases, with 10 bases left between them. For the CDR3, the DNA is TGTGCCAGCAGCGCGTTCCAGGGCTACGAGCAGTACTTC. Translation: CASSAFQGYEQYF.

This sequence joins TRBV2 and TRBJ1-2; 7 bases line up with TRBD1. The CDR3 sequence is 14 residues long. The germline gives CDR1 SNHLY, CDR2 FYNNEI. V shed 6 bases and J 4 bases; nucleotides not matched to a gene: 8. CDR3: CASSQEGQSYGYTF. The DNA for the CDR3 is TGTGCCAGCAGCCAAGAGGGACAGTCCTATGGCTACACCTTC. Looking up the rest from reference TRBV2 and TRBJ1-2 gives the full variable domain: EPEVTQTPSHQVTQMGQEVILRCVPISNHLYFYWYRQILGQKVEFLVSFYNNEISEKSEIFDDQFSVERPDGSNFTLKIRSTKLEDSAMYFCASSQEGQSYGYTFGSGTRLTVV.

The chain combines TRBV28 with TRBJ2-2; tentatively, D is TRBD2 (5 bases). Trimming took 7 bases from V and 3 from J, leaving 9 bases between them. The CDR3 covers 13 residues. Germline V lookup: CDR1 MDHEN, CDR2 SYDVKM. The CDR3 nucleotides read TGTGCCAGCACCGAGGACTACACCGGGGAGCTGTTTTTT. It is translated as CASTEDYTGELFF.

This chain joins TRBV4-2 and TRBJ1-5; 8 bases are shared with TRBD1. Germline CDR1 LGHNA, CDR2 YNFKEQ. There are 17 residues in the CDR3. The ends lost 1 base at V and 6 bases at J; junction bases unmatched: 11. In DNA, the CDR3 is TGTGCCAGCAGCCAAGCCACCTACGGACAGGGAAGTCAGCCCCAGCATTTT. Its protein is CASSQATYGQGSQPQHF.

This clone turned up a few times. J is TRBJ2-7 and V is TRBV4-2; TRBD1 aligns across 9 bases. There are 16 residues in the CDR3. V shed 3 bases and J 3 bases; nucleotides not matched to a gene: 9. From germline, CDR1 is LGHNA and CDR2 YNFKEQ. The CDR3 region is CASSQEGQGFGYEQYF. Here the CDR3 DNA reads TGTGCCAGCAGCCAGGAGGGACAGGGATTCGGCTACGAGCAGTACTTC.

This clone was seen a handful of times. V is TRBV19 and J is TRBJ2-5; the D gene is possibly TRBD1 (5 bases). Trimming shortened V by 5 bases and J by 5 bases, and 15 bases separated the two germline ends. Per the germline V gene, CDR1 is LNHDA and CDR2 is SQIVND (reference sequence). CDR3 length: 14 amino acids. CDR3 protein: CASSLQGGWETQYF. CDR3 nucleotides: TGTGCCAGTAGTCTCCAGGGCGGCTGGGAGACCCAGTACTTC. The full variable domain, in which reference TRBV19 and TRBJ2-5 provide the parts outside the CDR3, is DGGITQSPKYLFRKEGQNVTLSCEQNLNHDAMYWYRQDPGQGLRLIYYSQIVNDFQKGDIAEGYSVSREKKESFPLTVTSAQKNPTAFYLCASSLQGGWETQYFGPGTRLLVL.

The chain employs TRBV5-1 and TRBJ2-5, with TRBD1 identical over 7 bases. The CDR3 covers 16 residues. Germline CDR1 and CDR2: SGHRS and YFSETQ. V was clipped by 0 bases and J by 2 bases; unmatched bases: 7. The CDR3 DNA sequence: TGCGCCAGCAGCTTGGGACAGGGTGGGGGACAAGAGACCCAGTACTTC. This codes for CASSLGQGGGQETQYF.